This TCR beta chain appears in the sequencing data of a study of control samples from healthy donors and cancer patients. Profiled with immunoSEQ multiplex PCR; TCRdb holds only in-frame clones, not every one. This sample has around 82,000 clones, with approximately 90% found just once. The clonotype originates from a man aged 50 to 59 in good health. What was sequenced was blood.

The CDR3 coding sequence is TGTGCCAGCAGCATCTGGGACAGGGAGAAAGATGAGCAGTTCTTC. Protein product: CASSIWDREKDEQFF. The chain is built from TRBV9 and TRBJ2-1; TRBD1 aligns across 9 bases. Germline V gene lookup returns CDR1 SGDLS and CDR2 YYNGEE. The ends lost 4 bases at V and 8 bases at J; junction bases unmatched: 10. The CDR3 is 15 residues long.